A single sample is the source of the 8 T cell receptor beta chains below, sequenced in a study of regulatory T cells in long-lasting Graves disease. CDR3 regions were amplified by Arm-PCR using iRepertoire HTBI primers to build TCR beta libraries. MiXCR was run by TCRdb on the multiplex PCR reads, yielding one entry per CDR3 protein. The sample shows 700,000 or so distinct CDR3 sequences, around 30% of them seen only once. Time point noted: persistent/refractory GD, antithyroid drugs over 5 years with positive TRAb. Scientists built the TCR library using RNA that was extracted from PBMCs. The source was peripheral blood mononuclear cells (PBMCs), collected when the disease was refractory, from a patient treated with antithyroid drugs. All receptors come from a female donor with Graves disease.

This clonotype was detected a few times. The V call is TRBV6-1, the J call TRBJ2-5; 7 bases map to TRBD1. The germline CDR1 and CDR2 sequences are MNHNS and SASEGT. This CDR3 is built from 14 residues. The J segment lost 5 bases and the V segment lost 5 bases, leaving 8 bases of the junction unmatched. The CDR3 sequence: CASSQGVNGETQYF. CDR3 DNA: TGTGCCAGCAGTCAGGGGGTTAACGGGGAGACCCAGTACTTC.

This clonotype was observed a handful of times. The rearrangement joins TRBV5-1 to TRBJ1-2; D is possibly TRBD1 (6 bases). V was clipped by 4 bases and J by 3 bases, with 10 bases between them. Germline V gene lookup returns CDR1 SGHRS and CDR2 YFSETQ. CDR3 length: 13 amino acids. CDR3 DNA sequence: TGCGCCAGCAGCAAGGACAGTCACTATGGCTACACCTTC. It yields the protein CASSKDSHYGYTF. The full variable domain, rest sourced from reference TRBV5-1 and TRBJ1-2, is KAGVTQTPRYLIKTRGQQVTLSCSPISGHRSVSWYQQTPGQGLQFLFEYFSETQRNKGNFPGRFSGRQFSNSRSEMNVSTLELGDSALYLCASSKDSHYGYTFGSGTRLTVV.

This clonotype occurred a few times. The V gene is TRBV28, the J gene TRBJ1-5; D gene unclear. The V gene's germline CDR1 is MDHEN and CDR2 SYDVKM. The length of the CDR3 is 16 residues. Trimming left V 2 bases short and J 1 base short, with 12 bases between. This CDR3 reads CASSLRLSQSNQPQHF. In nucleotides, the CDR3 is TGTGCCAGCAGTTTACGCTTAAGTCAGAGCAATCAGCCCCAGCATTTT.

This chain joins TRBV10-3 and TRBJ2-5, with unresolved D. The CDR3 is made up of 13 amino acids. Germline CDR1 reads ENHRY; CDR2 reads SYGVKD. The germline V and J ends were trimmed by 4 bases and 5 bases, with 11 bases remaining between them. CDR3 nucleotides: TGTGCCATCAGTGCCCCTCAGTGGGAGACCCAGTACTTC. Its protein is CAISAPQWETQYF.

In its sample, this clonotype was seen a few times. The CDR3 nucleotides read TGTGCCAGCAGCCACCCCCTGGAGGAAAAACTGTTTTTT. This translates into CASSHPLEEKLFF. J is TRBJ1-4 and V is TRBV7-9; D remains ambiguous. CDR1 and CDR2 from the germline V gene are SEHNR and FQNEAQ (reference sequence). V lost 5 bases and J 8 bases, leaving 12 bases between the germline ends. This CDR3 has 13 amino acids.

This rearrangement joins TRBV6-2 or TRBV6-3 to TRBJ1-1; D remains unclear. Germline CDR1 reads MNHEY; CDR2 reads SVGEGT. Trimming left V 2 bases short and J 4 bases short, with 8 bases between. The CDR3 contains 13 residues. CDR3 nucleotide sequence: TGTGCCAGCAGTTACCCGGCGTCCACTGAAGCTTTCTTT. Residues: CASSYPASTEAFF.

CDR3 nucleotide sequence: TGTGCCAATACTAAAGTACACCATAGCAATCAGCCCCAGCATTTT. It codes for CANTKVHHSNQPQHF. The chain joins TRBV19 to TRBJ1-5; D unresolved. The length of the CDR3 is 15 residues. V lost 10 bases, J lost 0 bases, and 16 bases lay in between. Germline loops: CDR1 LNHDA, CDR2 SQIVND (reference sequence).

Points on this clonotype: This may be a read error, as it is one base from a much larger clone. The chain is built from TRBV20-1 and TRBJ2-5, with D possibly TRBD1 on 6 matching bases. Germline-derived CDR1 and CDR2 are DFQATT and SNEGSKA (reference sequence). CDR3 size: 14 residues. V gave up 7 bases and J gave up 1 base, with 16 bases separating them. The CDR3 loop is CSVQDRPSQETQYF. In DNA form, the CDR3 reads TGCAGTGTCCAGGACAGACCTAGCCAAGAGACCCAGTACTTC.